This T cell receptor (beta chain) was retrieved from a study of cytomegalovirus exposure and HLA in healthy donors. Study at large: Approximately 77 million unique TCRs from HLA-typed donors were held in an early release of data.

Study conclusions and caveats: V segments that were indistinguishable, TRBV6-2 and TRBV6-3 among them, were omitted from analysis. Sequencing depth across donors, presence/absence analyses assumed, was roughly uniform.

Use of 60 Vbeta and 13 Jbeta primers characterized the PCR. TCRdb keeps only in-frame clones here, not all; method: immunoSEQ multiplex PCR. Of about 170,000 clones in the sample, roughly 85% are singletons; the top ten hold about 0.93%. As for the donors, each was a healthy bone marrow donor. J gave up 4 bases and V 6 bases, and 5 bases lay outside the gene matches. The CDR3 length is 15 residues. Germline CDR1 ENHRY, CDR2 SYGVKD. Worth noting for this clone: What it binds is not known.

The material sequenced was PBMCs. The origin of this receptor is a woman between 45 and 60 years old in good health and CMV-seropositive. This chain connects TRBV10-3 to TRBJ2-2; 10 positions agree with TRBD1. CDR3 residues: CAIRTGGSGTGELFF. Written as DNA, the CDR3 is TGTGCCATCAGGACAGGGGGCTCAGGCACCGGGGAGCTGTTTTTT.